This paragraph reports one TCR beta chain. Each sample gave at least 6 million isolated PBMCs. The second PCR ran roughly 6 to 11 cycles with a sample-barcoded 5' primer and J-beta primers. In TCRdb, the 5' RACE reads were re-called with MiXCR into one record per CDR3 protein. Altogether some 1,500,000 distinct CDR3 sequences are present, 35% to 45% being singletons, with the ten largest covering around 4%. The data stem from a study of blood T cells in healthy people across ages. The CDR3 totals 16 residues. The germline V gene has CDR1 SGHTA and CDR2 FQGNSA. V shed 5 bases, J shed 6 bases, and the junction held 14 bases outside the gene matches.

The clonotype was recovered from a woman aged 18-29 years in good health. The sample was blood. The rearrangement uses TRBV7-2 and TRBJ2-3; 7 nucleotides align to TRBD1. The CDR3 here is CASSRIGGRLTDTQYF. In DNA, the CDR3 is TGTGCCAGCAGCCGTATAGGGGGCCGACTCACGGATACGCAGTATTTT.